The 23 T cell receptor beta chains reported below all come from one sample, sequenced in a study of cytomegalovirus exposure and HLA in healthy donors. The method was immunoSEQ multiplex PCR; TCRdb's version includes in-frame clones alone and lacks a portion of them. The sample lists about 58,000 clones; roughly nine tenths were seen once. Sequencing used PBMCs. The source of these receptors is a man aged 18 to 29 in good health and CMV-seronegative.

The CDR3 nucleotides read TGCGCCAGCAGCCCCACAGGGGCGACTAATGAAAAACTGTTTTTT. Its protein is CASSPTGATNEKLFF. This chain joins TRBV5-1 and TRBJ1-4; TRBD1 matches 7 bases. This CDR3 is built from 15 residues. Per germline, CDR1 SGHRS and CDR2 YFSETQ. V lost 4 bases to trimming and J lost 2 bases; unmatched junction nucleotides: 5.

The J gene is TRBJ2-7, the V gene TRBV5-5; D remains unclear. The CDR3 spans 13 residues. In germline, CDR1 is SGHKS, CDR2 YYEKEE (reference sequence). The V end lost 2 bases, the J end lost 0 bases, and 6 bases lay between the germline ends. DNA for the CDR3: TGTGCCAGCAGCTTACTTCTCTCCTACGAGCAGTACTTC. Its protein is CASSLLLSYEQYF.

This clone was observed once. The chain joins TRBV5-1 to TRBJ2-7, with 11 bases lining up with TRBD2. The CDR3 length is 17 residues. Looked up from germline, CDR1 is SGHRS and CDR2 is YFSETQ. With V trimmed by 1 base and J by 7 bases, 13 bases remained unmatched. CDR3 DNA sequence: TGCGCCAGCAGCTTGACTAGCGGGAGTTTAATTCCGTCTGAGCAGTACTTC. It specifies CASSLTSGSLIPSEQYF.

The chain joins TRBV6-1 to TRBJ1-5; D is possibly TRBD1 (5 bases). V was clipped by 7 bases and J by 0 bases, with 13 bases between them. The CDR3 extends over 15 amino acids. From germline, CDR1 is MNHNS and CDR2 SASEGT. The CDR3 nucleotides read TGTGCCAGCATGGAAGGGGCCTATAGCAATCAGCCCCAGCATTTT. Its translation: CASMEGAYSNQPQHF.

The chain joins TRBV19 to TRBJ2-4; possible D gene TRBD2, 6 bases. The germline V gene encodes CDR1 LNHDA and CDR2 SQIVND (reference sequence). This CDR3 is 15 amino acids long. The germline V and J ends were trimmed by 6 bases and 0 bases, with 12 bases remaining between them. DNA for the CDR3: TGTGCCAGTAGCCGGGCAGCGGGAGCCAAAAACATTCAGTACTTC. This sequence encodes CASSRAAGAKNIQYF.

The CDR3 coding sequence is TGTGCCAGCAGTTACGCAGGGGGCGGGAATGAGCAGTTCTTC. Residues: CASSYAGGGNEQFF. The chain carries TRBV6-5 and TRBJ2-1, with 8 bases matching TRBD1. The V segment lost 2 bases and the J segment 7 bases; nucleotides outside the gene matches: 4. Germline assignment: CDR1 MNHEY and CDR2 SVGAGI. The CDR3 runs to 14 residues.

The rearrangement joins TRBV2 to TRBJ2-1; 7 nucleotides align to TRBD1. The V and J ends lost 1 base and 11 bases, in that order; junction bases with no gene match: 2. Germline V gene sequence: CDR1 SNHLY, CDR2 FYNNEI. This CDR3 comprises 12 residues. In DNA form, the CDR3 reads TGTGCCAGCAGTGAAGGACAGGGAAAGCAGTTCTTC. The encoded protein is CASSEGQGKQFF. The variable domain in full, completed from reference TRBV2 and TRBJ2-1, reads EPEVTQTPSHQVTQMGQEVILRCVPISNHLYFYWYRQILGQKVEFLVSFYNNEISEKSEIFDDQFSVERPDGSNFTLKIRSTKLEDSAMYFCASSEGQGKQFFGPGTRLTVL.

The V call is TRBV7-6, the J call TRBJ1-1; 8 bases map to TRBD1. The V and J ends lost 6 bases and 0 bases, in that order; junction bases with no gene match: 3. The CDR3 covers 14 residues. Germline V lookup: CDR1 SGHVS, CDR2 FNYEAQ. This CDR3 is CASRPGGLNTEAFF. Written as DNA, the CDR3 is TGTGCCAGCAGACCAGGGGGCTTGAACACTGAAGCTTTCTTT. The variable domain in full, completed from reference TRBV7-6 and TRBJ1-1, reads GAGVSQSPRYKVTKRGQDVALRCDPISGHVSLYWYRQALGQGPEFLTYFNYEAQQDKSGLPNDRFSAERPEGSISTLTIQRTEQRDSAMYRCASRPGGLNTEAFFGQGTRLTVV.

The rearrangement links TRBV19 to TRBJ2-7, with D possibly TRBD2 on 6 matching bases. CDR1 is LNHDA, CDR2 SQIVND, per germline (reference sequence). The CDR3 is made up of 13 amino acids. Trimming shortened V by 4 bases and J by 3 bases, and 10 bases separated the two germline ends. DNA of the CDR3: TGTGCCAGTAGTACGGTCGGGGGCTACGAGCAGTACTTC. Amino acid sequence: CASSTVGGYEQYF. Filled out from reference TRBV19 and TRBJ2-7, the complete variable domain reads DGGITQSPKYLFRKEGQNVTLSCEQNLNHDAMYWYRQDPGQGLRLIYYSQIVNDFQKGDIAEGYSVSREKKESFPLTVTSAQKNPTAFYLCASSTVGGYEQYFGPGTRLTVT.

This clone has a single count. The chain is built from TRBV5-4 and TRBJ2-1; 7 bases are a match to TRBD2. The V segment lost 3 bases and the J segment 8 bases; nucleotides outside the gene matches: 8. Germline V gene data show CDR1 as SGHNT and CDR2 as YYREEE (reference sequence). The CDR3 runs 14 residues. The CDR3 nucleotides read TGTGCCAGCAGCTCTCCAGCGGGAAAGGATGAGCAGTTCTTC. This sequence encodes CASSSPAGKDEQFF.

The V gene is TRBV7-9, the J gene TRBJ2-7; tentatively, D is TRBD2 (6 bases). V lost 5 bases, J lost 5 bases, and 13 bases lay in between. Germline-derived CDR1 and CDR2 are SEHNR and FQNEAQ (reference sequence). The CDR3 runs to 13 residues. The CDR3 loop reads CASSPRGYHEQYF. The CDR3, as DNA: TGTGCCAGCAGCCCCCGGGGGTATCACGAGCAGTACTTC.

The gene calls are TRBV7-9 and TRBJ2-7; 8 bases are shared with TRBD2. J lost 6 bases, V lost 4 bases, and 8 bases had no gene match. The CDR3 is 14 amino acids. Germline V gene sequence: CDR1 SEHNR, CDR2 FQNEAQ (reference sequence). This chain's CDR3 is CASSSPGLGSEQYF. CDR3 DNA: TGTGCCAGCAGCTCACCGGGACTAGGTAGCGAGCAGTACTTC.

This rearrangement joins TRBV19 to TRBJ2-7; D possibly corresponds to TRBD2 (6 bases). The V gene's germline CDR1 is LNHDA and CDR2 SQIVND (reference sequence). Trimming shortened V by 0 bases and J by 12 bases, and 21 bases separated the two germline ends. This CDR3 is 15 amino acids long. The CDR3 here is CASSIERQGGLEAYF. The CDR3 DNA is TGTGCCAGTAGTATAGAAAGGCAGGGAGGACTTGAGGCGTACTTC. The full variable domain, completed using reference TRBV19 and TRBJ2-7, is DGGITQSPKYLFRKEGQNVTLSCEQNLNHDAMYWYRQDPGQGLRLIYYSQIVNDFQKGDIAEGYSVSREKKESFPLTVTSAQKNPTAFYLCASSIERQGGLEAYFGPGTRLTVT.

This chain joins TRBV7-9 and TRBJ1-1; a weak D match, TRBD1 (5 bases). V was pared by 4 bases and J by 1 base, with 16 bases between. The germline V gene encodes CDR1 SEHNR and CDR2 FQNEAQ (reference sequence). The CDR3 runs to 16 residues. The DNA of the CDR3 is TGTGCCAGCAGCTCCTCCAACAAGGGGCCGAACACTGAAGCTTTCTTT. Translated, it gives CASSSSNKGPNTEAFF.

The rearrangement links TRBV4-1 to TRBJ2-2; 13 bases map to TRBD2. J gave up 5 bases and V 4 bases, and 1 base lay outside the gene matches. This CDR3 contains 15 residues. Germline values: CDR1 MGHRA, CDR2 YSYEKL. Here the CDR3 DNA reads TGCGCCAGCAGCCCACTAGCGGGAGGGACCGGGGAGCTGTTTTTT. It is translated as CASSPLAGGTGELFF.

This clone was observed a handful of times. The chain couples TRBV4-3 to TRBJ2-6; maybe TRBD1 (5 bases). The CDR3 totals 16 residues. The V end lost 0 bases, the J end lost 0 bases, and 6 bases lay between the germline ends. Looked up from germline, CDR1 is LGHNA and CDR2 is YSLEER. The DNA for the CDR3 is TGCGCCAGCAGCCAAGAGGGGCACTCTGGGGCCAACGTCCTGACTTTC. This codes for CASSQEGHSGANVLTF.

The chain employs TRBV7-3 and TRBJ2-1, with a tentative D call TRBD2 (9 bases). Germline-derived CDR1 and CDR2 are SGHTA and FQGTGA. The V end lost 5 bases, the J end lost 6 bases, and 20 bases lay between the germline ends. CDR3 length: 16 amino acids. Written as DNA, the CDR3 is TGTGCCAGCAGCCCACAGGGGGGACTAGCTTCCAATGAGCAGTTCTTC. This translates into CASSPQGGLASNEQFF.

The V gene is TRBV7-9, the J gene TRBJ2-1; weak D call: TRBD2 (7 bases). This CDR3 spans 14 amino acids. Trimming took off 5 bases at V and 9 bases at J, with 17 bases between the two ends. Looked up from germline, CDR1 is SEHNR and CDR2 is FQNEAQ (reference sequence). The CDR3 spells CASSPGAGEGEQFF. DNA of the CDR3: TGTGCCAGCAGCCCCGGGGCAGGGGAGGGTGAGCAGTTCTTC.

A single count supports this clone. The chain has TRBV28 and TRBJ1-2; 12 bases map to TRBD1. This CDR3 contains 15 residues. J was trimmed by 5 bases and V by 4 bases; bases with no gene match: 5. From germline, CDR1 is MDHEN and CDR2 SYDVKM. The CDR3 sequence is CASSSGQGAPYGYTF. The CDR3 bases are TGTGCCAGCAGTTCGGGACAGGGGGCTCCTTATGGCTACACCTTC.

DNA for the CDR3: TGTGCCAGCAGCTCCACCCAGCTCACTAGCGGACCAAACATTCAGTACTTC. This translates into CASSSTQLTSGPNIQYF. This chain joins TRBV13 and TRBJ2-4; 8 nucleotides match TRBD2. Germline CDR1 and CDR2: PRHDT and FYEKMQ (reference sequence). V shed 4 bases, J shed 6 bases, and the junction held 14 bases outside the gene matches. The CDR3 length is 17 residues.

V and J are TRBV6-6 and TRBJ1-2; 9 bases fit TRBD1. Germline CDR1 is MNHNY and CDR2 is SVGAGI (reference sequence). CDR3 length equals 16 residues. The V and J ends lost 2 bases and 2 bases, in that order; junction bases with no gene match: 6. CDR3 residues: CASSYLRDRENYGYTF. The CDR3 nucleotides read TGTGCCAGCAGTTACCTGAGGGACAGGGAGAACTATGGCTACACCTTC.

V and J are TRBV11-1 and TRBJ2-5; tentatively, D is TRBD1 (5 bases). Germline-derived CDR1 and CDR2 are SGHAT and FQDESV (reference sequence). Deletions cut 7 bases from V and 0 bases from J, with 18 bases between. This CDR3 region has 16 residues. The CDR3 region is CASTLGQGRNQETQYF. CDR3 coding DNA: TGTGCCAGCACCCTGGGGCAGGGAAGGAACCAAGAGACCCAGTACTTC.

The chain employs TRBV5-1 and TRBJ1-1; unclear D gene. The germline V gene encodes CDR1 SGHRS and CDR2 YFSETQ. This CDR3 is 15 amino acids long. The ends were cut back, 0 bases at V and 4 bases at J, with 13 bases in the middle. The CDR3, as DNA: TGCGCCAGCAGCTTGGTCGGGGAATTGGGCACTGAAGCTTTCTTT. Amino acids: CASSLVGELGTEAFF. Full variable domain (rest looked up from reference TRBV5-1 and TRBJ1-1): KAGVTQTPRYLIKTRGQQVTLSCSPISGHRSVSWYQQTPGQGLQFLFEYFSETQRNKGNFPGRFSGRQFSNSRSEMNVSTLELGDSALYLCASSLVGELGTEAFFGQGTRLTVV.